These 21 T cell receptor beta chains were all obtained from the same sample, sequenced in a study of T cell responses to AZD1222 COVID-19 vaccine (dated by TCRdb to 2020 to 2022). Library preparation employed the immunoSEQ multiplex PCR assay. TCRdb retrieved this table from immuneACCESS and kept in-frame rearrangements only. Not all clones are present; in checked studies, unresolved V genes account for under half, and no reason is known for the remainder. The sample table shows about 98,000 clones, and more than 85% are seen once. The top ten hold less than 6% of the sample. The meaning of the sample's time point label: baseline before first vaccination. Sequences were derived from peripheral blood, sampled on day 0 of AZD1222 vaccination. The receptors originated from an adult in good health.

The chain combines TRBV7-2 with TRBJ2-1, with TRBD2 matching over 7 bases. Germline CDR1 reads SGHTA; CDR2 reads FQGNSA. The CDR3 consists of 16 residues. V lost 3 bases, J lost 1 base, and 6 bases stayed unmatched. CDR3: CASSLGPSGSYNEQFF. CDR3 in DNA: TGTGCCAGCAGCTTGGGGCCTAGCGGTTCCTACAATGAGCAGTTCTTC.

This clone has a handful of counts. CDR3 nucleotides: TGTGCCAGCGCGACTCTGGGGGCGGGAGGAGATGAGCAGTTCTTC. Translating gives CASATLGAGGDEQFF. V and J are TRBV9 and TRBJ2-1; TRBD2 agrees at 8 bases. Looked up from germline, CDR1 is SGDLS and CDR2 is YYNGEE. Trimming removed 7 bases from V and 8 bases from J; junction bases left unmatched: 14. This CDR3 contains 15 residues. The variable domain in full, with the rest retrieved from reference TRBV9 and TRBJ2-1, is DSGVTQTPKHLITATGQRVTLRCSPRSGDLSVYWYQQSLDQGLQFLIQYYNGEERAKGNILERFSAQQFPDLHSELNLSSLELGDSALYFCASATLGAGGDEQFFGPGTRLTVL.

The CDR3 coding sequence is TGTGCCAGCAGCTTAACGAGGGGGGCCTCCTACGAGCAGTACTTC. This codes for CASSLTRGASYEQYF. V usage is TRBV7-3 and J usage is TRBJ2-7, with D perhaps TRBD1 or TRBD2 (6 bases each). From germline, CDR1 is SGHTA and CDR2 FQGTGA. Trimming took 0 bases from V and 0 from J, leaving 9 bases between them. This CDR3 has 15 amino acids.

This chain connects TRBV6-6 to TRBJ2-6, with TRBD2 matching over 7 bases. This CDR3 comprises 12 residues. Germline-derived CDR1 and CDR2 are MNHNY and SVGAGI (reference sequence). The CDR3 is CAGGSGANVLTF. In DNA form, the CDR3 reads TGTGCGGGGGGGTCTGGGGCCAACGTCCTGACTTTC.

The chain uses TRBV19 and TRBJ1-2; TRBD1 might be the D (5 bases). The CDR3 runs to 15 residues. Germline CDR1 is LNHDA and CDR2 is SQIVND (reference sequence). Trimming stripped 9 bases from V and 8 bases from J, with 25 bases between. The DNA for the CDR3 is TGTGCCAGCCATTACTCCGGGACTCGAGGAGGGGGCTACACCTTC. Protein sequence: CASHYSGTRGGGYTF.

This clone showed up just once. This chain's CDR3 is CASSTGAGGDTGELFF. Here the CDR3 DNA reads TGTGCCAGCAGCACCGGGGCGGGAGGGGACACCGGGGAGCTGTTTTTT. The J gene is TRBJ2-2, the V gene TRBV21-1; the table's D call TRBD2 went unverified against the DNA. TRBV21-1 is a pseudogene locus. The CDR3 has 16 amino acids.

A single count supports this clone. The V and J genes are TRBV29-1 and TRBJ1-1, with D tentatively TRBD1 (5 bases). This CDR3 is 13 amino acids long. Per the germline V gene, CDR1 is SQVTM and CDR2 is ANQGSEA. V lost 2 bases and J 5 bases, leaving 12 bases between the germline ends. In nucleotides, the CDR3 is TGCAGCGTTGAACTCAGGGTTGTAACTGAAGCTTTCTTT. Translation: CSVELRVVTEAFF.

V usage is TRBV7-9 and J usage is TRBJ1-4, with TRBD1 as a possible D gene (5 bases). The CDR3 consists of 14 residues. Germline V gives CDR1 SEHNR, CDR2 FQNEAQ (reference sequence). Trimming took off 1 base at V and 4 bases at J, with 7 bases between the two ends. The CDR3 sequence is CASSLGQLNEKLFF. The CDR3, as DNA: TGTGCCAGCAGCTTAGGACAGCTTAATGAAAAACTGTTTTTT.

J is TRBJ2-1 and V is TRBV1; the table's TRBD2 call for D was not verified on the DNA. TRBV1 is an annotated pseudogene. The CDR3 totals 15 residues. CDR3 in DNA: TGCACCAGCGGATTTAGCGGGGCAAACTACAATGAGCAGTTCTTC. It yields the protein CTSGFSGANYNEQFF.

The V and J genes are TRBV11-2 and TRBJ2-5; 8 nucleotides agree with TRBD2. V shed 1 base and J 7 bases; nucleotides not matched to a gene: 11. The CDR3 totals 16 residues. CDR1 and CDR2 from the germline V gene are SGHAT and FQNNGV. In nucleotides, the CDR3 is TGTGCCAGCAGCTTAGTAACAGCGGGGGCCTGGGGGACCCAGTACTTC. Protein: CASSLVTAGAWGTQYF.

J is TRBJ2-5 and V is TRBV5-6, with D unclear. The germline V gene encodes CDR1 SGHDT and CDR2 YYEEEE. The CDR3 sequence is 15 residues long. Trimming left V 4 bases short and J 1 base short, with 14 bases between. The CDR3 region has the DNA TGTGCCAGCAGCCCTAGAAGGAGAATCCAAGAGACCCAGTACTTC. This encodes CASSPRRRIQETQYF.

The chain combines TRBV5-4 with TRBJ2-7, with D tentatively TRBD1 or TRBD2 (5 bases each). Germline CDR1 SGHNT, CDR2 YYREEE (reference sequence). The CDR3 runs to 14 residues. V was clipped by 2 bases and J by 3 bases, with 12 bases between them. The DNA of the CDR3 is TGTGCCAGCAGCTTAGGGACCGACGGCTACGAGCAGTACTTC. It translates to CASSLGTDGYEQYF.

The V gene is TRBV6-6, the J gene TRBJ1-5, with D uncertain. The CDR3 is 14 amino acids. The V end lost 6 bases, the J end lost 1 base, and 10 bases lay between the germline ends. Looked up from germline, CDR1 is MNHNY and CDR2 is SVGAGI (reference sequence). CDR3 protein: CASSQPGSNQPQHF. For the CDR3, the DNA is TGTGCCAGCAGCCAACCTGGAAGCAATCAGCCCCAGCATTTT.

This chain connects TRBV6-5 to TRBJ1-1, with D possibly matching TRBD1 (5 bases). The CDR3 runs 13 residues. Germline assignment: CDR1 MNHEY and CDR2 SVGAGI. The V end was cut by 6 bases, the J end by 6 bases, with 14 bases between. The CDR3 loop reads CASSPGTVPEAFF. The DNA for the CDR3 is TGTGCCAGCAGCCCCGGGACCGTCCCTGAAGCTTTCTTT.

The chain joins TRBV6-5 to TRBJ2-1; D may be TRBD2 (5 bases). The CDR3 runs 14 residues. CDR1 is MNHEY and CDR2 is SVGAGI in the germline V gene. The V gene lost 7 bases and the J gene lost 4 bases, with 14 bases spanning the gap. Here the CDR3 reads CASTAGGIYNEQFF. Here the CDR3 DNA reads TGTGCCAGCACTGCGGGTGGGATTTACAATGAGCAGTTCTTC.

The V call is TRBV27, the J call TRBJ2-7, with D tentatively TRBD2 (6 bases). The ends were cut back, 5 bases at V and 0 bases at J, with 23 bases in the middle. This CDR3 has 18 residues. CDR1 MNHEY and CDR2 SMNVEV come from the germline V gene (reference sequence). CDR3 in DNA: TGTGCCAGCAGTCCCAACCCCGCCGGGACTTCCCACTCCTACGAGCAGTACTTC. This codes for CASSPNPAGTSHSYEQYF.

The chain carries TRBV28 and TRBJ2-1; D unclear. The CDR3 is 16 amino acids. Trimming cost V 7 bases and J 0 bases, with 16 bases left between them. CDR1 MDHEN and CDR2 SYDVKM come from the germline V gene. The CDR3 coding sequence is TGTGCCAGCACCCCTACGGCCCTTGACTCCTACAATGAGCAGTTCTTC. Amino acid sequence: CASTPTALDSYNEQFF. Drawing the rest from reference TRBV28 and TRBJ2-1, the complete variable domain is DVKVTQSSRYLVKRTGEKVFLECVQDMDHENMFWYRQDPGLGLRLIYFSYDVKMKEKGDIPEGYSVSREKKERFSLILESASTNQTSMYLCASTPTALDSYNEQFFGPGTRLTVL.

This clone was observed once. This rearrangement joins TRBV3-1 (or the pseudogene TRBV3-2) to TRBJ1-2, with D hard to call. Trimming took off 1 base at V and 7 bases at J, with 7 bases between the two ends. Germline V CDR1 and CDR2: LGHDT, YNNKEL (reference sequence). This CDR3 is 12 amino acids long. In DNA form, the CDR3 reads TGTGCCAGCAGCCAAGTAGGGTTTGGCTACACCTTC. It encodes CASSQVGFGYTF.

There are a few counts of this clone. The chain combines TRBV7-3 with TRBJ1-6; D call uncertain. The CDR3 extends over 14 amino acids. V gave up 5 bases and J gave up 7 bases, with 12 bases separating them. Germline CDR1 is SGHTA and CDR2 is FQGTGA. In DNA, the CDR3 is TGTGCCAGCAGCACGGGAATAGGGAATTCACCCCTCCACTTT. Translation gives CASSTGIGNSPLHF.

In this sample, this clone turned up once. The rearrangement links TRBV27 to TRBJ2-3; 12 bases fit TRBD2. Germline assignment: CDR1 MNHEY and CDR2 SMNVEV (reference sequence). The CDR3 sequence is 19 residues long. The trim removed 3 bases at V and 1 base at J, leaving 11 bases unmatched. In DNA form, the CDR3 reads TGTGCCAGCAGTTTGGTTGGGAGACTAGCGGGAGTGGGCACAGATACGCAGTATTTT. This sequence encodes CASSLVGRLAGVGTDTQYF.

The V call is TRBV7-9, the J call TRBJ1-2, with 8 bases identical to TRBD1. Trimming took 5 bases from V and 4 from J; bases not matched to a gene: 3. CDR3 length: 13 amino acids. In germline, CDR1 is SEHNR, CDR2 FQNEAQ (reference sequence). This CDR3 is CASSPGTGYGYTF. In DNA form, the CDR3 reads TGTGCCAGCAGCCCCGGGACAGGCTATGGCTACACCTTC. Full variable domain (outside the CDR3, taken from reference TRBV7-9 and TRBJ1-2): DTGVSQNPRHKITKRGQNVTFRCDPISEHNRLYWYRQTLGQGPEFLTYFQNEAQLEKSRLLSDRFSAERPKGSFSTLEIQRTEQGDSAMYLCASSPGTGYGYTFGSGTRLTVV.